The rows below give T cell receptor beta chains drawn from one sample of a study of blood T cells in healthy people across ages. TCRdb recomputed calls from the 5' RACE reads with MiXCR, one row per CDR3 protein. Found here are around 1,900,000 distinct CDR3 sequences, about two fifths of them singletons; the top ten hold 23%. The sequenced sample consisted of blood. The receptors come from a human donor in good health. Both conserved end residues are part of each CDR3. D genes are given only for firm matches. The listing skips clone size in some rows; elsewhere it reads once, few, many or a size class.

clone size	V gene	D gene	J gene	CDR3 DNA	CDR3 protein
.	TRBV5-1	TRBD1	TRBJ1-2	TGCGCCAGCAGCCAGGACAGGGCGGCCTATGCCTACACCTTC	CASSQDRAAYAYTF
.	TRBV7-2	.	TRBJ2-3	TGTGCCAGCACCCTCGTCTTGGGGGGCACAGATACGCAGTATTTT	CASTLVLGGTDTQYF
.	TRBV10-3	.	TRBJ2-5	TGTGCCATCAGCCTGGACAGCCAAGAGACCCAGTACTTC	CAISLDSQETQYF
.	TRBV7-2	TRBD2	TRBJ2-5	TGTGCCAGCAGCCCTCCGGGTACGGGAGGAGAGACCCAGTACTTC	CASSPPGTGGETQYF
many	TRBV7-2	.	TRBJ2-3	TGTGCCAGCAGCTGGGACGGCAACACAGATACGCAGTATTTT	CASSWDGNTDTQYF
few	TRBV18	.	TRBJ1-4	TGTGCCAGCTCACCACTGACGGCTCGTGAGGCGACTAATGAAAAACTGTTTTTT	CASSPLTAREATNEKLFF
few	TRBV5-6	.	TRBJ2-7	TGTGCCAGCAGCCGACCCGGGACATACTACGAGCAGTACTTC	CASSRPGTYYEQYF
.	TRBV10-3	.	TRBJ1-2	TGTGCCATCAGTGAACCAATCAACTATGGCTACACCTTC	CAISEPINYGYTF
.	TRBV3-1	.	TRBJ2-1	TGTGCCAGCAACCAAGTTAATGTGGGTTGGGAGCAGTTCTTC	CASNQVNVGWEQFF
few	TRBV20-1	.	TRBJ2-4	TGCAGTGCTAGACAGGGGATGACAAACATTCAGTACTTC	CSARQGMTNIQYF
.	TRBV5-1	TRBD2	TRBJ2-1	TGCGCCAGCAAGCGGACTAGCCTCGATGAGCAGTTCTTC	CASKRTSLDEQFF
.	TRBV5-6	.	TRBJ2-7	TGTGCCAGCAGCATAGGACTTTCTTCCTACGAGCAGTACTTC	CASSIGLSSYEQYF
.	TRBV6-1	.	TRBJ2-7	TGTGCCAGTACCCGCATCACAGCCTACGAGCAGTACTTC	CASTRITAYEQYF
.	TRBV4-1	TRBD1	TRBJ2-4	TGCGCCAGCAGCCAACCGCGGGACAGGGGTAACATTCAGTACTTC	CASSQPRDRGNIQYF
many	TRBV5-1	.	TRBJ2-5	TGCGCCAGCAGCTTGGGGGCTGGAGAGACCCAGTACTTC	CASSLGAGETQYF
many	TRBV29-1	.	TRBJ2-5	TGCAGCGTTGAAGAGGGGACCCAGTACTTC	CSVEEGTQYF
.	TRBV28	.	TRBJ1-5	TGTGCCAGCAGTCCCGTCCCTTTAGCATTTAGCAATCAGCCCCAGCATTTT	CASSPVPLAFSNQPQHF
once	TRBV28	TRBD2	TRBJ2-7	TGTGCCAGCAGGGAGCGGGGCGGGAACTACGAGCAGTACTTC	CASRERGGNYEQYF
.	TRBV7-2	.	TRBJ2-1	TGTGCCAGCAGCTCCTTGCGACAGGCGGGGAATGAGCAGTTCTTC	CASSSLRQAGNEQFF
.	TRBV25-1	.	TRBJ2-5	TGTGCCAGCAGTGGACGGGCGGTAGAGACCCAGTACTTC	CASSGRAVETQYF
few	TRBV12-3/TRBV12-4	.	TRBJ2-3	TGTGCCAGCAGAATGACAACAGATACGCAGTATTTT	CASRMTTDTQYF
.	TRBV11-2	TRBD1	TRBJ1-4	TGTGCCAGCAGCCCCCATGGGACAGGACGGGGTGAAAAACTGTTTTTT	CASSPHGTGRGEKLFF